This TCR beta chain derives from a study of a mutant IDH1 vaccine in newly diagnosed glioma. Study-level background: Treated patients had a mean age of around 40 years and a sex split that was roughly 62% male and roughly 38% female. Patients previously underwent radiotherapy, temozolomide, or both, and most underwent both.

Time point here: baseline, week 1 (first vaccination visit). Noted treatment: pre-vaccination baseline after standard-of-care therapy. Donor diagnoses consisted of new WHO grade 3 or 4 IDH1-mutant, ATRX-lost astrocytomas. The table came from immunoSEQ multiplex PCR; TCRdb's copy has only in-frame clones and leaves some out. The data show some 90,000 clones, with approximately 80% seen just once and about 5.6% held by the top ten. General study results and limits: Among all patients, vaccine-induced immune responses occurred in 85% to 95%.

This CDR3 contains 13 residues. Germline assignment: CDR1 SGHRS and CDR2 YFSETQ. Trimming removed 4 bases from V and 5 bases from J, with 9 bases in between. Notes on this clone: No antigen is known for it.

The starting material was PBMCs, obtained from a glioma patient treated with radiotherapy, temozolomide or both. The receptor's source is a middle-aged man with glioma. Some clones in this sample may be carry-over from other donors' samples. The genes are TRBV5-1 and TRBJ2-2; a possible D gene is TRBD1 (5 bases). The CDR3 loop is CASSGPGTGELFF. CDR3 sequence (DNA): TGCGCCAGCAGCGGACCAGGGACCGGGGAGCTGTTTTTT.